Detailed here is one T cell receptor beta chain. What it binds is unknown. It was with 60 Vbeta and 13 Jbeta primers that the PCR ran. The repertoire was sequenced with immunoSEQ multiplex PCR; TCRdb's copy has only in-frame clones and lacks some. The sample's table shows over 65,000 clones. Germline V gene lookup returns CDR1 MGHRA and CDR2 YSYEKL. V was trimmed by 3 bases and J by 5 bases, leaving 16 bases between them. The CDR3 length is 15 residues. The data originate from a study of cytomegalovirus exposure and HLA in healthy donors. Study-wide findings and caveats: The authors later linked a missense DCLRE1C variant to TCR beta V- and J-gene trimming.

The receptor was derived from a man aged 25-40 years in good health and CMV-seronegative. The sample consisted of PBMCs. The chain joins TRBV4-1 to TRBJ1-1; TRBD1 might be the D (5 bases). The CDR3 coding sequence is TGCGCCAGCAGCCACCCCCGGGGGGGTGGTACTGAAGCTTTCTTT. Translation gives CASSHPRGGGTEAFF.